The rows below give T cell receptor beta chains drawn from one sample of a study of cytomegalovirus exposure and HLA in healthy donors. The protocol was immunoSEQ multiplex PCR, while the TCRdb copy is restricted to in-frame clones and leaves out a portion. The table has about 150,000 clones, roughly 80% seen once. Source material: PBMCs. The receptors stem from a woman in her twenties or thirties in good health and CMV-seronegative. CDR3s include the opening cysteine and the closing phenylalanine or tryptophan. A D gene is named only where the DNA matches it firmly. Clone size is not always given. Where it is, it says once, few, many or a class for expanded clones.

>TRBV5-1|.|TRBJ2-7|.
TGCGCCAGCATGGGACTCTCCTACGAGCAGTACTTC
CASMGLSYEQYF
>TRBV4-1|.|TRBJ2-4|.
TGCGCCAGCAGCCAGTTCGGGTCGAGGGACATTCAGTACTTC
CASSQFGSRDIQYF
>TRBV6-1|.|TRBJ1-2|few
TGTGCCAGCAGTGCCGTGAGGGGAATTTTGAAAGGGGGTAACTATGGCTACACCTTC
CASSAVRGILKGGNYGYTF
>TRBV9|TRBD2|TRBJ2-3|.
TGTGCCAGCAGCGCTCCCCCGGGACTAGCGGGGAGCACAGATACGCAGTATTTT
CASSAPPGLAGSTDTQYF
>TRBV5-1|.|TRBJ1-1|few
TGTGCCAGCAGCTCATTTGTCAACACTGAAGCTTTCTTT
CASSSFVNTEAFF
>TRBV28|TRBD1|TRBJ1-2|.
TGTGCCAGCAGTGATCAGACAGGGAACTATGGCTACACCTTC
CASSDQTGNYGYTF
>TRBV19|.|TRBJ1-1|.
TGTGCCAGTACCGATGGGCAAGGAGGGCAATCCGAAGCTTTCTTT
CASTDGQGGQSEAFF
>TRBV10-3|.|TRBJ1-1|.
TGTGCCATCAGAGACCAGGGATACACTGAAGCTTTCTTT
CAIRDQGYTEAFF
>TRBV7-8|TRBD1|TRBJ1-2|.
TGTGCCAGCAGCGCGACAGGGGGCATCAATGGCTACACCTTC
CASSATGGINGYTF
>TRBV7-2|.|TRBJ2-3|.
TGTGCCAGCAGCTTACGGACGGGGGGCGAAGATACGCAGTATTTT
CASSLRTGGEDTQYF
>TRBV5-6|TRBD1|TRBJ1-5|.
TGTGCCAGCAGCTTCAACAGGGGCTCCCCTCAGCCCCAGCATTTT
CASSFNRGSPQPQHF
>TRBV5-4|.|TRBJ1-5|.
TGTGCCGTGGGTTCGACAGGAGACAATCAGCCCCAGCATTTT
CAVGSTGDNQPQHF
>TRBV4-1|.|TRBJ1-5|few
TGCGCCAGCAGCCAAGATCTAGTAAACATTGCTCAGCCCCAGCATTTT
CASSQDLVNIAQPQHF
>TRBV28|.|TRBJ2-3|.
TGTGCCAGCAGCCTCTCCGGCACAGATACGCAGTATTTT
CASSLSGTDTQYF
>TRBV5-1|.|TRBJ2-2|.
TGCGCCAGCAGTCCGTTCGGGGGTATGGGCACCGGGGAGCTGTTTTTT
CASSPFGGMGTGELFF
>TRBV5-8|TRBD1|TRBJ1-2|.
TGTGCCAGCAGCAGGACAGGGAATAGCTATGGCTACACCTTC
CASSRTGNSYGYTF
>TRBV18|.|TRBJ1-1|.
TGTGCCGGCAGAGGGGGGGCCGCTGAAGCTTTCTTT
CAGRGGAAEAFF
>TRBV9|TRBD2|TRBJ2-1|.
TGTGCCAGCAGCGTAGGGGTAACGGGGGGGCCATTTGAGCAGTTCTTC
CASSVGVTGGPFEQFF
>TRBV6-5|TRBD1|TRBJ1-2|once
TGTGCCAGTAGAGGACAGGATGGCTACACCTTC
CASRGQDGYTF
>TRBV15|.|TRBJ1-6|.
TGTGCCACCAGCAGAGATGGGGGAGGATATAATTCACCCCTCCACTTT
CATSRDGGGYNSPLHF
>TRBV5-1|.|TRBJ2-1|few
TGCGCCAGCAGCACGGTCTACAATGAGCAGTTCTTC
CASSTVYNEQFF
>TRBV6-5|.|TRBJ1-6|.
TGTGCCAGCAGTTTCCTTGGGGGAGGGTCACCCCTCCACTTT
CASSFLGGGSPLHF
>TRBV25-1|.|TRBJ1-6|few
TGTGCCAGCAGCCCCAGAGGCACAGGGCCGGGATTGTCACCCCTCCACTTT
CASSPRGTGPGLSPLHF
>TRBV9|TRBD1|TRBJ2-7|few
TGTGCCAGCAGCGTAGGGGACAGGTCGCGATACCAGTACTTC
CASSVGDRSRYQYF
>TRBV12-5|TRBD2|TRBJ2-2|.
TGTGCTAGTGGTTTGCCTCCCCTAAGGACTAGAAATGTCGGGGAGCTGTTTTTT
CASGLPPLRTRNVGELFF
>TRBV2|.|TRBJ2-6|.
TGTGCCAGCAGCGCAGTTCCTGGGGCCAACGGCCTGACTTTC
CASSAVPGANGLTF
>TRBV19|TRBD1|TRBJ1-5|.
TGTGCCAGTAGCAGGACAGGGGGTGGTAGCAATCAGCCCCAGCATTTT
CASSRTGGGSNQPQHF
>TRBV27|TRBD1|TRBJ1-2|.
TGTGCCAGCAGTTTAACAGGGACAGGGGGAGGCGGCTACACCTTC
CASSLTGTGGGGYTF
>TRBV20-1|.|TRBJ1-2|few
TGCAGTGCTCCCTCAGGGAATGGCTACACCTTC
CSAPSGNGYTF
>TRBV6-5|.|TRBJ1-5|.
TGTGCCAGCAGTTATGGGGGCCAGCCCCAGCATTTT
CASSYGGQPQHF
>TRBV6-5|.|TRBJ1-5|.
TGTGCCAGCATATCCCAGGGGCCGAGCAATCAGCCCCAGCATTTT
CASISQGPSNQPQHF
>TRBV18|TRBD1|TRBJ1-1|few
TGTGCCAGCTCACTCAGGACAGGGGGGGACACTGAAGCTTTCTTT
CASSLRTGGDTEAFF
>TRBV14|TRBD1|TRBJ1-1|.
TGTGCCAGCAGCCCCCGGGGACAGGGAAACACTGAAGCTTTCTTT
CASSPRGQGNTEAFF
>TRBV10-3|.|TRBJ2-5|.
TGTGCCATCAGTGAGTCGGGGAGGGAGACCCAGTACTTC
CAISESGRETQYF
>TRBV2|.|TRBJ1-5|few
TGTGCCAGCAGAATTACCAGGGCACAGCCCCAGCATTTT
CASRITRAQPQHF
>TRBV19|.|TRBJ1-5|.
TGTGCCAGTAGTATCCGGAGGGGACTTAGCAATCAGCCCCAGCATTTT
CASSIRRGLSNQPQHF
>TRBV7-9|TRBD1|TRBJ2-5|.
TGTGCCAGCAGCTTAGCGAGAGTACTTACTGGGACAGAAGAGACCCAGTACTTC
CASSLARVLTGTEETQYF
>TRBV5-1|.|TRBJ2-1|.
TGCGCCAGCGTTGAGTACAATGAGCAGTTCTTC
CASVEYNEQFF
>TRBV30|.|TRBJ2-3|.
TGTGCCTGGAGTGTGGGGCATACGCAGTATTTT
CAWSVGHTQYF
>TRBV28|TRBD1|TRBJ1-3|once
TGTGCCATTATGACAGGGAAGGGAAACACCATATATTTT
CAIMTGKGNTIYF
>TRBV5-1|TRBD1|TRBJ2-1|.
TGCGCCAGCAGCAGGACAGGTGGGGAATACAATGAGCAGTTCTTC
CASSRTGGEYNEQFF
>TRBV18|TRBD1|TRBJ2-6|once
TGTGCCAGCTCACCATGGGACAGCTCTGGGGCCAACGTCCTGACTTTC
CASSPWDSSGANVLTF
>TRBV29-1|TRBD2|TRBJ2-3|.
TGCGGCTCGGGGGGGCCGACAGATACGCAGTATTTT
CGSGGPTDTQYF
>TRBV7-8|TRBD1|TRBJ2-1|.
TGTGCCAGCAGCTTAGGCCTGGGACAGGGGTTTGAGCAGTTCTTC
CASSLGLGQGFEQFF
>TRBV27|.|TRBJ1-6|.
TGTGCCAGCAGTCAACAGGGAGGGAATTCACCCCTCCACTTT
CASSQQGGNSPLHF
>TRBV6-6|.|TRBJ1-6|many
TGTGCCAGCAGTTTGACACGTAATTCACCCCTCCACTTT
CASSLTRNSPLHF
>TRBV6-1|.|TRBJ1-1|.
TGTGCCAGCAGTGGTCCGACGGTGGGAGACACTGAAGCTTTCTTT
CASSGPTVGDTEAFF